These T cell receptor beta chains were read from a single sample in a study of blood T cell repertoires in COVID-19. Measured with immunoSEQ multiplex PCR; TCRdb has only the in-frame clones, and not every one. This sample carries approximately 75,000 clones, about nine tenths of them seen once, and the ten largest clones take around 7%. The sample taken for sequencing was peripheral blood. The receptors come from a human donor in a cohort sampled during active COVID-19. Each CDR3 is given with its conserved first and last residue. A D gene is named only where the DNA matches it firmly. Clone size is stated in some rows and not others, as once, few, many or a class when expanded.

J	V	size	D	DNA	CDR3
TRBJ2-7	TRBV12-3/TRBV12-4	-	TRBD2	TGTGCCAGCAGTTTAAGAGCGGGGGAGCAGTACTTC	CASSLRAGEQYF
TRBJ2-3	TRBV20-1	-	-	TGCAGTGCTAGTGAGCGGTACACAGATACGCAGTATTTT	CSASERYTDTQYF
TRBJ1-3	TRBV11-2	-	-	TGTGCCAGCAGCTTAGTGGAGGGAAACACCATATATTTT	CASSLVEGNTIYF
TRBJ1-4	TRBV11-2	-	TRBD1	TGTGCCAGCAGTCCGACAGGGACAGCCCATGAAAAACTGTTTTTT	CASSPTGTAHEKLFF
TRBJ2-7	TRBV25-1	-	TRBD2	TGTGCCAGCAGCTTCGGCGGGAGCAACGAGCAGTACTTC	CASSFGGSNEQYF
TRBJ2-3	TRBV9	-	-	TGTGCCAGCAGCGTAGGGCAGTCTCCTGCGGGTACGCAGTATTTT	CASSVGQSPAGTQYF
TRBJ1-5	TRBV19	-	-	TGTGCCAGTAGTATAGGTCGGGAGGCTCAGCCCCAGCATTTT	CASSIGREAQPQHF
TRBJ2-3	TRBV4-3	-	-	TGCGCCAGCAGCCAAGGTGCCGGGGTCTACACAGATACGCAGTATTTT	CASSQGAGVYTDTQYF
TRBJ1-2	TRBV5-1	-	TRBD1	TGCGCCAGCAGCCAGGGACAGACCTATGGCTACACCTTC	CASSQGQTYGYTF
TRBJ2-1	TRBV5-1	-	TRBD1	TGCGCCAGCACCTCGGGGACAGCAAACAATGAGCAGTTCTTC	CASTSGTANNEQFF
TRBJ1-1	TRBV19	-	TRBD1	TGTGCCAGTAGTGCCGACAGGGTTTCTGAAGCTTTCTTT	CASSADRVSEAFF
TRBJ1-2	TRBV5-1	-	TRBD1	TGCGCCAGCAGCCCCGACAGGGGCTTCTATGGCTACACCTTC	CASSPDRGFYGYTF
TRBJ1-3	TRBV27	-	-	TGTGCCAGCAGTTTAATAGGCGCCTCAGCGGGAAACACCATATATTTT	CASSLIGASAGNTIYF
TRBJ1-3	TRBV2	once	TRBD1	TGTGCCAGCACCGAGGGACAGAGAAACACCATATATTTT	CASTEGQRNTIYF
TRBJ1-1	TRBV7-9	-	-	TGTGCCAGCAGCTTAGTGGGCGGGGTTGGGGCTTTCTTT	CASSLVGGVGAFF
TRBJ1-1	TRBV14	-	TRBD1	TGTGCCAGCAGCCGTGGACAGGGGAATTTGAACACTGAAGCTTTCTTT	CASSRGQGNLNTEAFF
TRBJ1-3	TRBV28	-	-	TGTGCCACCTTTGGCCTTTTTTCTGGAAACACCATATATTTT	CATFGLFSGNTIYF
TRBJ1-2	TRBV6-5	-	TRBD1	TGTGCCAGCAGTTTCCGGGACAGCCACTTAAACTATGGCTACACCTTC	CASSFRDSHLNYGYTF
TRBJ2-3	TRBV3-1/TRBV3-2	-	-	TGTGCCAGCAGCCAATGGGACTCAACCACAGATACGCAGTATTTT	CASSQWDSTTDTQYF
TRBJ1-4	TRBV9	-	TRBD1	TGTGCCAGCAGCGCATTGGACAGGCCGGGGCATGAAAAACTGTTTTTT	CASSALDRPGHEKLFF
TRBJ1-5	TRBV7-9	-	-	TGTGCCAGCAGCGGTGGGGGGGGACATAGATCTCAGCCCCAGCATTTT	CASSGGGGHRSQPQHF
TRBJ1-3	TRBV27	-	-	TGTGCCAGCAGTTCGACAGAACCTGGAAACACCATATATTTT	CASSSTEPGNTIYF
TRBJ2-2	TRBV10-1	-	-	TGCGCCAGCAGTGAGCGCCCACGGACCGGGGAGCTGTTTTTT	CASSERPRTGELFF
TRBJ1-1	TRBV5-4	once	TRBD1	TGTGCCAGCAGCCATTTTGGTACCGGACAGGGGAACACTGAAACTTTCTTT	CASSHFGTGQGNTETFF
TRBJ2-3	TRBV6-5	-	-	TGTGCCAGCATGGCAGGCTACACAGATACGCAGTATTTT	CASMAGYTDTQYF
TRBJ2-5	TRBV19	-	-	TGTGCCAGTAGTCCAGGGACTCCTCCGGGGGAGACCCAGTACTTC	CASSPGTPPGETQYF
TRBJ2-7	TRBV6-5	-	-	TGTGCCAGCAGTTATTGGGGGGACGAGCAGTACTTC	CASSYWGDEQYF
TRBJ2-2	TRBV9	-	TRBD2	TGTGCCAGCAGCGTTCCAGGACTAGCGGGGGCCCCGAACACCGGGGAGCTGTTTTTT	CASSVPGLAGAPNTGELFF
TRBJ1-2	TRBV5-6	once	-	TGTGCCAGCAGCTTGCCTTGGGGGGACGGCTACACCTTC	CASSLPWGDGYTF
TRBJ1-1	TRBV5-1	-	TRBD1	TGCGCCAGCAGCCCATCGACAGGGGACCTGAACACTGAAGCTTTCTTT	CASSPSTGDLNTEAFF
TRBJ1-2	TRBV11-2	-	-	TGTGCCAGCAGCTTAGGGGAGTATGGCTACACCTTC	CASSLGEYGYTF
TRBJ2-7	TRBV4-1	-	TRBD2	TGCGCCAGCAGCCAAGGGTTACTAGCGGACGTCGGCGAGCAGTACTTC	CASSQGLLADVGEQYF
TRBJ1-5	TRBV3-1/TRBV3-2	-	TRBD1	TGTGCCAGCAGCCCCCGGGCAGGGGGCCGCAATCAGCCCCAGCATTTT	CASSPRAGGRNQPQHF
TRBJ1-5	TRBV19	few	-	TGTGCCAGTAGTACCCGGACAGCTTTCAATCAGCCCCAGCATTTT	CASSTRTAFNQPQHF
TRBJ1-1	TRBV29-1	-	-	TGCAGCGTTGATGAGGGAAGCGGGACTGAAGCTTTCTTT	CSVDEGSGTEAFF
TRBJ2-7	TRBV3-1/TRBV3-2	-	-	TGTGCCAGCAGCCATTGGGGGGACTCCTACGAGCAGTACTTC	CASSHWGDSYEQYF
TRBJ2-2	TRBV5-4	-	TRBD1	TGTGCCAGCAGCCCCGGGACAGCGAACACCGGGGAGCTGTTTTTT	CASSPGTANTGELFF
TRBJ1-1	TRBV28	-	-	TGTGCCAGCAGTTTGACCGGGAATGAAGCTTTCTTT	CASSLTGNEAFF
TRBJ2-7	TRBV5-5	-	TRBD2	TGTGCCAGCAGACCCTCGCTAGCGGGGGAACTCTACGAGCAGTACTTC	CASRPSLAGELYEQYF
TRBJ2-1	TRBV5-1	-	-	TGCGCCAGCAGCTTGAGGGTGGGGCCGACCTCCTACAATGAGCAGTTCTTC	CASSLRVGPTSYNEQFF
TRBJ1-2	TRBV4-3	-	-	TGCGCCAGCAGCCAAGAGCCTGATGGCAGCTATGGCTACACCTTC	CASSQEPDGSYGYTF
TRBJ2-2	TRBV5-5	-	-	TGTGCCACTCCGGACTTGAACACCGGGGAGCTGTTTTTT	CATPDLNTGELFF
TRBJ2-7	TRBV12-5	-	TRBD1	TGTGCTAGTGGTCCAAGGGACAGGGAGGTCGCCGAGCAGTACTTC	CASGPRDREVAEQYF
TRBJ2-1	TRBV5-1	-	-	TGCGCCAGCAGCTTGGCCCCGGGGGGCCTTTTCAATGAGCAGTTCTTC	CASSLAPGGLFNEQFF
TRBJ2-7	TRBV28	-	TRBD1	TGTGCCAGCAGTCACCGACAGGGTGGTACGTGGGAGCAGTACTTC	CASSHRQGGTWEQYF
TRBJ1-5	TRBV6-6	-	TRBD1	TGTGCCAGCAGTCCGCAGGGGGGACTCGATCAGCCCCAGCATTTT	CASSPQGGLDQPQHF
TRBJ2-5	TRBV4-3	-	TRBD2	TGCGCCAGCAGCCCGCTAGCGGGGGGTCGAGAGACCCAGTACTTC	CASSPLAGGRETQYF
TRBJ1-5	TRBV10-1	-	TRBD1	TGCGCCAGCCTTAAGATTGTATATGGACAGGGGGCGTATTATAGCAATCAGCCCCAGCATTTT	CASLKIVYGQGAYYSNQPQHF
TRBJ2-3	TRBV7-2	once	-	TGTGCCAGCAGCTTAGGGGCGTCAGGGGGGCTCAGGGATACGCAGTATTTT	CASSLGASGGLRDTQYF
TRBJ2-3	TRBV5-1	-	-	TGCGCCAGCAGCTTGGCCTGGGGGGAAGGGGATACGCAGTATTTT	CASSLAWGEGDTQYF
TRBJ2-3	TRBV6-5	once	-	TGTGCCAGCAGTCTACTTTACGGAGATACGCAGTATTTT	CASSLLYGDTQYF
TRBJ2-4	TRBV5-1	-	TRBD2	TGCGCCAGCAGCTTGGGGGGAGGGCAGGAAAACATTCAGTACTTC	CASSLGGGQENIQYF
TRBJ1-1	TRBV18	-	TRBD1	TGTGCCAGCTCACCACCGGGACAGCTGAACACTGAAGCTTTCTTT	CASSPPGQLNTEAFF